This T cell receptor (beta chain) was sequenced in a study of blood T cell repertoires in COVID-19. Background on the study: From T cells, B-cell-depleted T cells, or PBMCs came the material, which was cDNA or gDNA.

Source study methods: From reference gene primer amplification, estimates of nucleated cell counts were derived. Repertoires were generated with immunoSEQ multiplex PCR, while TCRdb's copy carries only in-frame clones and drops some. V, J and clone size are taken as reported in that table, and D and trimming were inferred from the DNA itself. The sample contains hundreds of thousands of clones, 80% to 90% of which appear only once. The CDR3 loop spans 16 amino acids. V was clipped by 2 bases and J by 2 bases; unmatched bases: 7. CDR1 and CDR2 (germline): SGHRS, YFSETQ. Grouping used clinical history reported by participants in a survey and questionnaire. What the recovered Cohort 3 donors had was two negative PCRs, clearance, or symptom resolution.

The gene calls are TRBV5-1 and TRBJ1-2, with 9 bases matching TRBD1. The receptor was derived from a young man who had recovered from COVID-19. The source material was PBMCs or T cells enriched from blood (not recorded which). The CDR3 sequence: CASSFEWGTGNYGYTF. In DNA, the CDR3 is TGCGCCAGCAGCTTCGAGTGGGGGACAGGGAACTATGGCTACACCTTC.